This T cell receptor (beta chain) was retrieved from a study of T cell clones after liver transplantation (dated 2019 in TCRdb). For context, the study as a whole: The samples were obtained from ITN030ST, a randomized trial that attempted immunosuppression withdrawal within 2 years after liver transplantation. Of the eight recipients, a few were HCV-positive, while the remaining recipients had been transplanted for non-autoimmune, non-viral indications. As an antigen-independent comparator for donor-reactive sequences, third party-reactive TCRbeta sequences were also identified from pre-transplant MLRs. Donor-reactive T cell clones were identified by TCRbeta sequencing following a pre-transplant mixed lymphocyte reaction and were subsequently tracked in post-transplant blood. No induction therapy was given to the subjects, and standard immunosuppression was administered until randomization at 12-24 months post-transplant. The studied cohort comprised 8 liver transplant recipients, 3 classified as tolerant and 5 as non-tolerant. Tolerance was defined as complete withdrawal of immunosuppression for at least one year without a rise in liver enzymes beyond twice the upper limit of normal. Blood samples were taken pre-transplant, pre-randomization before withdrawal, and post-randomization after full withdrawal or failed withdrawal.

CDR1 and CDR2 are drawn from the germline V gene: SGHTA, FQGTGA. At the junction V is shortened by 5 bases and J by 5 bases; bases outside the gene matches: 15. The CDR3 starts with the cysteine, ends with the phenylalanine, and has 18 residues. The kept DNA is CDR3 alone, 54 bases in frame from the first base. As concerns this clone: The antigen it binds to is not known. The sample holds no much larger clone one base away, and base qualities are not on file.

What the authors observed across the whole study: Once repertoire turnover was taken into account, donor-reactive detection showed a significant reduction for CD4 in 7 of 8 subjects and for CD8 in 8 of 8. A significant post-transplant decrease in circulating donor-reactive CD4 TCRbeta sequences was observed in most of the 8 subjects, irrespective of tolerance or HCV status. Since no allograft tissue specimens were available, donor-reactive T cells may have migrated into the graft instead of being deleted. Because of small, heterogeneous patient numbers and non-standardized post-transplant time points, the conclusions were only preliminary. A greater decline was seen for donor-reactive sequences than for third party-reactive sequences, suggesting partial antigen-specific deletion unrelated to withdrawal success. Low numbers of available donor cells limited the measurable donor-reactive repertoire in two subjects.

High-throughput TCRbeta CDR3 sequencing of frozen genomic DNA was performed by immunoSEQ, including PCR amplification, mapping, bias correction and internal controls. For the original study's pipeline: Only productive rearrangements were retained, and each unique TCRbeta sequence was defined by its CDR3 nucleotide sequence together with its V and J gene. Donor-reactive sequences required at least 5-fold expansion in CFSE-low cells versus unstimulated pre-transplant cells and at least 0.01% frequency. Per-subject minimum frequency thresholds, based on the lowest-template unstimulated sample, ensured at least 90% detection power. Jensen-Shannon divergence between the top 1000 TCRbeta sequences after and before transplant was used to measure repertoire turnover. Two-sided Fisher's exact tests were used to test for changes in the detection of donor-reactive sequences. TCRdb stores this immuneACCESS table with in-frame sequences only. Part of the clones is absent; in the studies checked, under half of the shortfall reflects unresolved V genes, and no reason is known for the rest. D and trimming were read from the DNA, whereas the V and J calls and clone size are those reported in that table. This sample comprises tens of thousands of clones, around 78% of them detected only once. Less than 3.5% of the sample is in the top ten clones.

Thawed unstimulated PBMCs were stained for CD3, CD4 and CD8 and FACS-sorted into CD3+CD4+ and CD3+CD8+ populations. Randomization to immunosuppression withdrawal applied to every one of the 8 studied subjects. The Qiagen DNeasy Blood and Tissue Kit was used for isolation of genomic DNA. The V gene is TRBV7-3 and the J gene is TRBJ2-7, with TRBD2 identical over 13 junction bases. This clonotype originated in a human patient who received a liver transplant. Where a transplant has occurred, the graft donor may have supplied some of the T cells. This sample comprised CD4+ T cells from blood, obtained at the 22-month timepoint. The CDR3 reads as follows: CASSIRGLAGALIHEQYF. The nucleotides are TGTGCCAGCAGCATTAGAGGACTAGCGGGAGCTCTGATCCACGAGCAGTACTTC.